The sequence of this TCR beta chain was determined in a study of CD8 T cells in Susac syndrome. The authors reverse transcribed roughly 0.5 to 1 ug RNA with random hexamers. TCRdb processed the immunoSEQ multiplex PCR reads anew with MiXCR; each CDR3 protein has one entry. The data contain under 200,000 distinct CDR3 sequences, approximately 94% of them singletons. TEMRA cells underwent FACS enrichment and CD8+ and CD4+ T cells underwent negative isolation. The clonotype was recovered from a human donor with Susac syndrome. Sequencing input: CD4+ T cells from PBMCs.

CDR3 amino acids: CASSPKQGVLSSPLHF. In nucleotides, the CDR3 is TGTGCCAGCTCACCGAAACAGGGTGTACTAAGTTCACCCCTCCACTTT. This sequence joins TRBV18 and TRBJ1-6, with a tentative D call TRBD1 (6 bases). There are 16 residues in the CDR3. V was cut by 3 bases and J by 9 bases, with 18 bases left in between. Germline V gives CDR1 KGHSH, CDR2 LQKENI.